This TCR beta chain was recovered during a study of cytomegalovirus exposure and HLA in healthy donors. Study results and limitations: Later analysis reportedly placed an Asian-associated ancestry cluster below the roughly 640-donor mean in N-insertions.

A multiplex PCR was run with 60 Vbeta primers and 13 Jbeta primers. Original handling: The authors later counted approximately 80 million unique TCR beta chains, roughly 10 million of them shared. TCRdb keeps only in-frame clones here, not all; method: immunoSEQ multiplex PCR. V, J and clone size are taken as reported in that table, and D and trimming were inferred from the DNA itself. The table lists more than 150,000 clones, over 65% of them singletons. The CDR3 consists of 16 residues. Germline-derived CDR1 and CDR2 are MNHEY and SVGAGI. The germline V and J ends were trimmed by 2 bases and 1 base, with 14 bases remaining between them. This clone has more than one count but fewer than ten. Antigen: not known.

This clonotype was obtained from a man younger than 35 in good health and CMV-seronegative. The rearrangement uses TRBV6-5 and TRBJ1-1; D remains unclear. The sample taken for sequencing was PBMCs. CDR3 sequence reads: CASSYTRPPRNTEAFF. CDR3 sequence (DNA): TGTGCCAGCAGTTACACTAGACCGCCCCGGAACACTGAAGCTTTCTTT.